What follows are 27 T cell receptor beta chains derived from one specimen sequenced in a study of cytomegalovirus exposure and HLA in healthy donors. Primers included in the PCR were 60 Vbeta and 13 Jbeta primers. Only in-frame clones appear in the TCRdb table, and some are missing; sequencing was by immunoSEQ multiplex PCR. This sample carries 95,000 to 100,000 clones, 65% to 85% of them seen once, and the ten largest clones take roughly 3.2%. Sequencing was done on a sample of PBMCs. Receptors originate from a man aged 40-49 years in good health and CMV-seronegative.

The sample holds a few counts of this clone. The chain joins TRBV6-5 to TRBJ2-7; D is perhaps TRBD2 (6 bases). The CDR3 is made up of 15 amino acids. Germline CDR1 MNHEY, CDR2 SVGAGI. Deletions cut 2 bases from V and 7 bases from J, with 18 bases between. The CDR3 reads CASSYPGTATTEQYF. CDR3 in DNA: TGTGCCAGCAGTTACCCCGGGACTGCTACTACGGAGCAGTACTTC.

This chain links TRBV15 with TRBJ1-1, with unresolved D. Trimming shortened V by 7 bases and J by 0 bases, and 9 bases separated the two germline ends. The germline V gene encodes CDR1 LNHNV and CDR2 YYDKDF (reference sequence). The CDR3 is 13 residues long. The CDR3 reads CATMRSMNTEAFF. CDR3 nucleotides: TGTGCCACCATGAGAAGCATGAACACTGAAGCTTTCTTT.

This clone came up a few times. The chain recombines TRBV6-6 with TRBJ2-7; TRBD2 matches 8 bases. V lost 4 bases, J lost 3 bases, and 8 bases stayed unmatched. From germline, CDR1 is MNHNY and CDR2 SVGAGI (reference sequence). There are 15 residues in the CDR3. The CDR3 here is CASSSPTLAGYEQYF. DNA for the CDR3: TGTGCCAGCAGTTCCCCGACGCTAGCGGGCTACGAGCAGTACTTC.

The rearrangement uses TRBV5-1 and TRBJ2-7, with 8 bases fitting TRBD1. The CDR3 consists of 14 residues. Germline-derived CDR1 and CDR2 are SGHRS and YFSETQ. V trimming: 5 bases; J trimming: 1 base; junction bases outside the gene matches: 5. The CDR3 DNA sequence: TGCGCCAGCAGTACAACAGGGGGGTCCTACGAGCAGTACTTC. It is translated as CASSTTGGSYEQYF.

This clone was seen only a few times. CDR3 region: CAWSVNGQGWGPQHF. For the CDR3, the DNA is TGTGCCTGGAGTGTTAATGGGCAGGGATGGGGGCCCCAGCATTTT. This rearrangement joins TRBV30 to TRBJ1-5; D may be TRBD1 (5 bases). The germline V and J ends were trimmed by 0 bases and 9 bases, with 18 bases remaining between them. The CDR3 sequence is 15 residues long. Per germline, CDR1 GTSNPN and CDR2 SVGIG (reference sequence). Full variable domain (outside the CDR3, taken from reference TRBV30 and TRBJ1-5): SQTIHQWPATLVQPVGSPLSLECTVEGTSNPNLYWYRQAAGRGLQLLFYSVGIGQISSEVPQNLSASRPQDRQFILSSKKLLLSDSGFYLCAWSVNGQGWGPQHFGDGTRLSIL.

This rearrangement joins TRBV11-2 to TRBJ2-3; TRBD2 matches 9 bases. V lost 5 bases, J lost 5 bases, and 14 bases stayed unmatched. The length of the CDR3 is 17 residues. The germline V gene has CDR1 SGHAT and CDR2 FQNNGV. The CDR3 spells CASSAIGTSRVVDTQYF. The CDR3 DNA sequence: TGTGCCAGCAGCGCAATCGGGACTAGCAGGGTCGTAGATACGCAGTATTTT.

This sequence joins TRBV5-1 and TRBJ1-5; no reliable D call. V lost 0 bases to trimming and J lost 6 bases, with 7 bases between them. The CDR3 length is 13 residues. In germline, CDR1 is SGHRS, CDR2 YFSETQ. The CDR3 loop is CASSLGGSQPQHF. CDR3 sequence (DNA): TGCGCCAGCAGCTTGGGCGGCAGTCAGCCCCAGCATTTT.

CDR3 bases: TGTGCCAGCAGCTTAGGGTATAGCGGGGGGGCCTACAATGAGCAGTTCTTC. Translation gives CASSLGYSGGAYNEQFF. The genes are TRBV7-9 and TRBJ2-1; 11 bases map to TRBD2. Germline CDR1 SEHNR, CDR2 FQNEAQ (reference sequence). The ends lost 1 base at V and 2 bases at J; junction bases unmatched: 4. The CDR3 spans 17 residues.

This clone appeared a single time. The chain employs TRBV28 and TRBJ2-3; D unclear. V shed 2 bases and J shed 10 bases, with 13 bases lying between them. This CDR3 has 13 amino acids. Germline-derived CDR1 and CDR2 are MDHEN and SYDVKM. CDR3 region: CASSLDSLSAQYF. CDR3 bases: TGTGCCAGCAGTTTAGACTCCCTCTCTGCGCAGTATTTT.

The chain uses TRBV5-1 and TRBJ2-1, with TRBD1 matching 9 bases. The CDR3 has 14 residues. The V segment lost 4 bases and the J segment 9 bases; nucleotides outside the gene matches: 8. The germline gives CDR1 SGHRS, CDR2 YFSETQ. The CDR3 sequence is CASSAGQGFSEQFF. The CDR3, as DNA: TGCGCCAGCAGCGCGGGACAGGGTTTCAGTGAGCAGTTCTTC. Filled out from reference TRBV5-1 and TRBJ2-1, the complete variable domain reads KAGVTQTPRYLIKTRGQQVTLSCSPISGHRSVSWYQQTPGQGLQFLFEYFSETQRNKGNFPGRFSGRQFSNSRSEMNVSTLELGDSALYLCASSAGQGFSEQFFGPGTRLTVL.

This clone came up a few times. The V gene is TRBV10-2, the J gene TRBJ2-2; 7 bases agree with TRBD1. The CDR3 is made up of 15 amino acids. Germline values: CDR1 WSHSY, CDR2 SAAADI. The V gene end was trimmed by 8 bases and the J gene end by 2 bases; junction bases not matched to a gene: 8. CDR3 sequence reads: CASGETGTNTGELFF. The CDR3 DNA sequence: TGCGCCAGCGGAGAGACAGGGACAAACACCGGGGAGCTGTTTTTT.

J is TRBJ1-6 and V is TRBV11-2; 7 bases align to TRBD1. Germline V lookup: CDR1 SGHAT, CDR2 FQNNGV. V shed 5 bases and J 7 bases; nucleotides not matched to a gene: 8. The CDR3 is 15 residues long. The CDR3 bases are TGTGCCAGCAGCCCAATCAGGACAGGCAATTCACCCCTCCACTTT. Its translation is CASSPIRTGNSPLHF.

This clone was detected once. DNA for the CDR3: TGTGCCAGCAGCTTGGCTTGGACAGGGACCTACGAGCAGTACTTC. This sequence encodes CASSLAWTGTYEQYF. The chain combines TRBV5-6 with TRBJ2-7, with 8 bases aligning to TRBD1. The CDR3 spans 15 residues. Germline V lookup: CDR1 SGHDT, CDR2 YYEEEE. V lost 0 bases to trimming and J lost 2 bases; unmatched junction nucleotides: 4.

The chain uses TRBV7-6 and TRBJ1-5; a possible D gene is TRBD1 (6 bases). This CDR3 comprises 14 residues. The germline gives CDR1 SGHVS, CDR2 FNYEAQ. Trimming stripped 0 bases from V and 5 bases from J, with 8 bases between. CDR3 sequence: CASSLAGADQPQHF. The CDR3 coding sequence is TGTGCCAGCAGCTTAGCGGGGGCAGATCAGCCCCAGCATTTT.

The CDR3 DNA reads as TGTGCCAGCACCGACAGGGGCGCCTATAGCAATCAGCCCCAGCATTTT. Protein sequence: CASTDRGAYSNQPQHF. The chain uses TRBV6-6 and TRBJ1-5; 8 bases match TRBD1. J gave up 0 bases and V 7 bases, and 8 bases lay outside the gene matches. This CDR3 comprises 16 residues. Looked up from germline, CDR1 is MNHNY and CDR2 is SVGAGI (reference sequence).

The rearrangement links TRBV6-1 to TRBJ2-5; 8 bases align to TRBD2. The trim removed 2 bases at V and 5 bases at J, leaving 16 bases unmatched. The CDR3 runs 18 residues. Germline V gene data show CDR1 as MNHNS and CDR2 as SASEGT. The CDR3 coding sequence is TGTGCCAGCAGTGAATTTTCTATCCCCCGAGCGGGAGTGGAGACCCAGTACTTC. Protein product: CASSEFSIPRAGVETQYF.

The chain has TRBV28 and TRBJ1-4, with a tentative D call TRBD1 (6 bases). The germline V gene has CDR1 MDHEN and CDR2 SYDVKM. Trimming took off 3 bases at V and 7 bases at J, with 12 bases between the two ends. The CDR3 contains 14 residues. This chain's CDR3 is CASSFTGMAEKLFF. The CDR3 DNA reads TGTGCCAGCAGTTTTACAGGGATGGCTGAAAAACTGTTTTTT.

This clone has just one count. The same CDR3 is also encoded by other DNA sequences in this sample. The chain combines TRBV28 with TRBJ2-5; the D is unclear. V lost 3 bases to trimming and J lost 1 base, with 6 bases between them. In germline, CDR1 is MDHEN, CDR2 SYDVKM. This CDR3 spans 13 amino acids. CDR3 bases: TGTGCCAGCAGTTTCCCGGTCCAAGAGACCCAGTACTTC. Residues: CASSFPVQETQYF.

The rearrangement uses TRBV7-3 and TRBJ2-1; tentatively, D is TRBD2 (6 bases). Per germline, CDR1 SGHTA and CDR2 FQGTGA. Trimming shortened V by 1 base and J by 5 bases, and 12 bases separated the two germline ends. This CDR3 region has 15 residues. The CDR3 region is CASSLRLEGHNEQFF. The DNA of the CDR3 is TGTGCCAGCAGCTTAAGACTAGAGGGACACAATGAGCAGTTCTTC.

This sequence joins TRBV7-2 and TRBJ2-5, with 8 bases matching TRBD2. Germline assignment: CDR1 SGHTA and CDR2 FQGNSA. After removal of 5 bases from V and 10 bases from J, the junction contained 12 bases not matched to a gene. The CDR3 is made up of 14 amino acids. The CDR3 region is CASSADAGTRSQYF. In DNA form, the CDR3 reads TGTGCCAGCAGCGCGGACGCCGGGACTAGGAGCCAGTACTTC.

The chain joins TRBV11-1 to TRBJ2-6, with 8 bases that match TRBD1. The CDR3 runs 16 residues. The J segment lost 0 bases and the V segment lost 3 bases, leaving 1 base of the junction unmatched. Germline-derived CDR1 and CDR2 are SGHAT and FQDESV (reference sequence). The CDR3 here is CASSLTGDSGANVLTF. The CDR3 bases are TGTGCCAGCAGCTTGACAGGGGACTCTGGGGCCAACGTCCTGACTTTC.

This clone was found once. J is TRBJ2-6 and V is TRBV9; 7 nucleotides line up with TRBD1. The trim removed 4 bases at V and 0 bases at J, leaving 7 bases unmatched. Looked up from germline, CDR1 is SGDLS and CDR2 is YYNGEE. The length of the CDR3 is 17 residues. The CDR3 protein is CASSSRQGFSGANVLTF. CDR3 bases: TGTGCCAGCAGCTCACGACAGGGATTCTCTGGGGCCAACGTCCTGACTTTC.

There are a few counts of this clone. This chain joins TRBV6-5 and TRBJ1-2; D is perhaps TRBD1 (5 bases). Germline CDR1 and CDR2: MNHEY and SVGAGI. The V gene lost 0 bases and the J gene lost 4 bases, with 9 bases spanning the gap. The CDR3 contains 14 residues. The CDR3 coding sequence is TGTGCCAGCAGTTACTCTGCGGGGACCTATGGCTACACCTTC. Amino acids: CASSYSAGTYGYTF.

This chain connects TRBV28 to TRBJ2-7; 7 bases fit TRBD1. The CDR3 contains 14 residues. From germline, CDR1 is MDHEN and CDR2 SYDVKM. The V segment lost 5 bases and the J segment 2 bases; nucleotides outside the gene matches: 6. The CDR3 region is CASSPTGAPYEQYF. For the CDR3, the DNA is TGTGCCAGCAGTCCTACAGGGGCCCCCTACGAGCAGTACTTC.

The chain uses TRBV6-6 and TRBJ2-3; possibly TRBD2 for D (5 bases). V was shortened by 2 bases and J by 5 bases, with 8 bases between the two germline ends. The germline V gene encodes CDR1 MNHNY and CDR2 SVGAGI (reference sequence). This CDR3 has 13 residues. CDR3 in DNA: TGTGCCAGCAGTTACCGGGAAGGAGATACGCAGTATTTT. Translating it yields CASSYREGDTQYF.

The chain couples TRBV7-3 to TRBJ1-6, with TRBD1 identical over 7 bases. The V gene's germline CDR1 is SGHTA and CDR2 FQGTGA. Germline trimming cut 0 bases from V and 6 bases from J; bases unmatched to any gene: 2. The CDR3 runs 15 residues. CDR3 nucleotides: TGTGCCAGCAGCTTAACGGGACAGATTAATTCACCCCTCCACTTT. Amino acids: CASSLTGQINSPLHF.

V is TRBV11-3 and J is TRBJ2-7; a weak D match, TRBD1 (5 bases). The CDR3 extends over 13 amino acids. Germline loops: CDR1 SGHNT, CDR2 YENEEA. V lost 2 bases to trimming and J lost 4 bases, with 9 bases between them. The CDR3 DNA reads TGTGCCAGCAGCTTACAGGGCTCATACGAGCAGTACTTC. The encoded protein is CASSLQGSYEQYF.